The 21 T cell receptor beta chains below come from one sample, sequenced in a study of blood T cell repertoires in COVID-19. Sequencing was performed with immunoSEQ multiplex PCR; in TCRdb, only in-frame clones are kept and a portion is missing. The table includes hundreds of thousands of clones, about 89% detected once. The specimen was PBMCs or T cells enriched from blood (not recorded which). The origin of the receptors is a woman aged 40 to 55 who had recovered from COVID-19.

With regard to this clone: The germline gene is not matched at one end of the junction; a read error may be the cause. The chain couples TRBV7-7 to TRBJ2-5; a possible D gene is TRBD2 (7 bases). Germline CDR1 and CDR2: SSHAT and FNYEAQ (reference sequence). CDR3 length: 14 residues. The CDR3 sequence is CASSFGGQGETQYF. In DNA form, the CDR3 reads TGTGCTAGCAGCTTCGGGGGGCAGGGGGAGACCCAGTACTTC. Combining the CDR3 with reference TRBV7-7 and TRBJ2-5 gives the whole variable domain GAGVSQSPRYKVTKRGQDVTLRCDPISSHATLYWYQQALGQGPEFLTYFNYEAQPDKSGLPSDRFSAERPEGSISTLTIQRTEQRDSAMYRCASSFGGQGETQYFGPGTRLLVL.

The V call is TRBV30, the J call TRBJ1-4; perhaps TRBD1 as D (6 bases). The germline V gene has CDR1 GTSNPN and CDR2 SVGIG (reference sequence). The V and J ends lost 3 bases and 5 bases respectively, with 13 bases between them. The CDR3 length is 14 residues. CDR3 region: CAWSHAGVNEKLFF. The CDR3 DNA reads TGTGCCTGGAGCCACGCAGGGGTGAATGAAAAACTGTTTTTT.

The chain carries TRBV27 and TRBJ1-2, with TRBD1 matching 9 bases. The CDR3 has 19 residues. Germline V gives CDR1 MNHEY, CDR2 SMNVEV (reference sequence). Unmatched junction bases numbered 20, after V lost 5 bases and J lost 4 bases. CDR3 residues: CASSPPGTGYGLGLYGYTF. The CDR3 nucleotides are TGTGCCAGCAGTCCCCCCGGGACAGGGTATGGCTTGGGCCTCTATGGCTACACCTTC.

This chain joins TRBV7-2 and TRBJ2-5; TRBD2 aligns across 13 bases. Per the germline V gene, CDR1 is SGHTA and CDR2 is FQGNSA. CDR3 length: 17 residues. V was pared by 0 bases and J by 7 bases, with 8 bases of the junction left unmatched. CDR3 in DNA: TGTGCCAGCAGCTTAGCGGGGACTAGCGGGACCTCAGGGACCCAGTACTTC. Protein product: CASSLAGTSGTSGTQYF.

In its sample, this clone was seen a few times. The V gene is TRBV7-2, the J gene TRBJ2-7; D perhaps matches TRBD2 (5 bases). The CDR3 is 14 amino acids. CDR1 and CDR2 (germline): SGHTA, FQGNSA. The ends were cut back, 2 bases at V and 2 bases at J, with 10 bases in the middle. For the CDR3, the DNA is TGTGCCAGCAGCTTACGGGGAGCCACCTACGAGCAGTACTTC. Protein product: CASSLRGATYEQYF.

The genes are TRBV19 and TRBJ1-6; TRBD1 aligns across 11 bases. The CDR3 length is 18 residues. From germline, CDR1 is LNHDA and CDR2 SQIVND (reference sequence). Trimming cost V 4 bases and J 0 bases; bases outside gene matches: 5. This chain's CDR3 is CASSTGTGGSSYNSPLHF. The CDR3, as DNA: TGTGCCAGTAGTACAGGGACAGGGGGGAGCTCCTATAATTCACCCCTCCACTTT. The full variable domain, completed using reference TRBV19 and TRBJ1-6, is DGGITQSPKYLFRKEGQNVTLSCEQNLNHDAMYWYRQDPGQGLRLIYYSQIVNDFQKGDIAEGYSVSREKKESFPLTVTSAQKNPTAFYLCASSTGTGGSSYNSPLHFGNGTRLTVT.

The CDR3 spells CASSPTGGLGYEQYF. The CDR3 coding sequence is TGTGCCAGCAGCCCAACAGGGGGCCTTGGCTACGAGCAGTACTTC. The J gene is TRBJ2-7, the V gene TRBV9, with 9 bases identical to TRBD1. V lost 4 bases to trimming and J lost 3 bases; unmatched junction nucleotides: 8. Germline V gene data show CDR1 as SGDLS and CDR2 as YYNGEE. The CDR3 length is 15 residues.

The rearrangement uses TRBV7-3 and TRBJ2-2; 9 nucleotides align to TRBD2. Germline assignment: CDR1 SGHTA and CDR2 FQGTGA. V lost 3 bases and J lost 3; bases outside the gene matches: 8. This CDR3 spans 17 amino acids. CDR3 in amino acids: CASSFTSGSRDTGELFF. The CDR3 DNA follows: TGTGCCAGCAGCTTTACTAGCGGGTCACGGGACACCGGGGAGCTGTTTTTT.

The V call is TRBV4-3, the J call TRBJ2-5; D possibly corresponds to TRBD2 (6 bases). The CDR3 has 16 residues. Trimming pared 2 bases from V and 3 bases from J, leaving 16 bases between. Germline V gene sequence: CDR1 LGHNA, CDR2 YSLEER. CDR3 DNA sequence: TGCGCCAGCAGCCAACTCTACCGGGACTTCGAAGAGACCCAGTACTTC. This codes for CASSQLYRDFEETQYF.

The CDR3 region has the DNA TGTGCCTGGGACCCCGGGACTAGCGGGATCTACAATGAGCAGTTCTTC. Protein sequence: CAWDPGTSGIYNEQFF. The chain couples TRBV30 to TRBJ2-1; 13 bases align to TRBD2. V lost 5 bases, J lost 3 bases, and 7 bases stayed unmatched. In germline, CDR1 is GTSNPN, CDR2 SVGIG (reference sequence). The CDR3 consists of 16 residues.

The sample holds one count of this clone. The chain couples TRBV9 to TRBJ2-5; 7 positions agree with TRBD2. The CDR3 totals 14 residues. Germline lookup yields CDR1 SGDLS and CDR2 YYNGEE. Trimming at V came to 4 bases and at J to 4 bases, leaving 7 bases not matched to a gene. CDR3 region: CASSPRPGGETQYF. CDR3 nucleotides: TGTGCCAGCAGCCCGCGTCCGGGGGGAGAGACCCAGTACTTC. Using reference TRBV9 and TRBJ2-5 for the parts outside the CDR3, the full variable domain is DSGVTQTPKHLITATGQRVTLRCSPRSGDLSVYWYQQSLDQGLQFLIQYYNGEERAKGNILERFSAQQFPDLHSELNLSSLELGDSALYFCASSPRPGGETQYFGPGTRLLVL.

This clone was counted a single time. V usage is TRBV9 and J usage is TRBJ2-1; D might be TRBD2 (6 bases). V shed 0 bases and J shed 8 bases, with 21 bases lying between them. This CDR3 is built from 17 residues. The germline V gene encodes CDR1 SGDLS and CDR2 YYNGEE. The CDR3 sequence is CASSVAYISGGSHEQFF. The CDR3 nucleotides are TGTGCCAGCAGCGTAGCTTATATAAGCGGAGGGAGTCATGAGCAGTTCTTC.

The CDR3 DNA sequence: TGTGCCTGGGACCGGGACAGCCGATACGAGCAGTACTTC. This encodes CAWDRDSRYEQYF. The chain employs TRBV30 and TRBJ2-7; 7 bases map to TRBD1. The CDR3 is made up of 13 amino acids. The V gene end was trimmed by 5 bases and the J gene end by 4 bases; junction bases not matched to a gene: 8. Germline V gives CDR1 GTSNPN, CDR2 SVGIG (reference sequence).

The count of this clone is one. The genes are TRBV13 and TRBJ1-6; TRBD1 aligns across 7 bases. Per germline, CDR1 PRHDT and CDR2 FYEKMQ (reference sequence). The CDR3 is 14 amino acids. J lost 7 bases, V lost 10 bases, and 10 bases had no gene match. Here the CDR3 reads CATSAGTDNSPLHF. As DNA, the CDR3 is TGTGCCACCTCGGCCGGGACAGACAATTCACCCCTCCACTTT.

The gene calls are TRBV6-1 and TRBJ1-3, with D maybe TRBD1 (5 bases). The germline CDR1 and CDR2 sequences are MNHNS and SASEGT. The CDR3 spans 21 residues. Trimming shortened V by 2 bases and J by 0 bases, and 26 bases separated the two germline ends. CDR3 region: CASSEYGSGTSKVFSGNTIYF. The CDR3 nucleotides are TGTGCCAGCAGTGAATACGGCAGCGGGACCAGTAAAGTCTTCTCTGGAAACACCATATATTTT.

The chain has TRBV4-1 and TRBJ2-7, with 9 bases fitting TRBD2. The CDR3 length is 16 residues. Germline V lookup: CDR1 MGHRA, CDR2 YSYEKL. The ends lost 0 bases at V and 0 bases at J; junction bases unmatched: 3. CDR3 DNA sequence: TGCGCCAGCAGCCAAGACCTAGCGGGGAGCTCCTACGAGCAGTACTTC. Amino acid sequence: CASSQDLAGSSYEQYF.

This clone was detected only once. The V call is TRBV5-1, the J call TRBJ1-1; D may be TRBD1 (6 bases). The CDR3 spans 16 residues. Germline CDR1 and CDR2: SGHRS and YFSETQ. V dropped 1 base and J dropped 5 bases, with 18 bases sitting between them. CDR3 bases: TGCGCCAGCAGCTTGCAAACCATACAGGGTAATACTGAAGCTTTCTTT. The encoded protein is CASSLQTIQGNTEAFF.

This chain joins TRBV6-5 and TRBJ2-5, with D possibly being TRBD1 (5 bases). The germline V gene encodes CDR1 MNHEY and CDR2 SVGAGI. The CDR3 runs 12 residues. Trimming cost V 7 bases and J 5 bases, with 11 bases left between them. CDR3 sequence (DNA): TGTGCCAGCACGGACATTCGGGAGACCCAGTACTTC. Its protein is CASTDIRETQYF.

The rearrangement uses TRBV18 and TRBJ1-1, with 7 bases matching TRBD1. Germline CDR1 and CDR2: KGHSH and LQKENI. The length of the CDR3 is 13 residues. Germline trimming cut 0 bases from V and 10 bases from J; bases unmatched to any gene: 5. The CDR3 DNA reads as TGTGCCAGCTCACCACCGCAGAGACAGGGAGCTTTCTTT. It encodes CASSPPQRQGAFF.

The rearrangement links TRBV25-1 to TRBJ1-1, with no clear D. CDR3 length: 13 residues. Trimming left V 0 bases short and J 11 bases short, with 13 bases between. CDR1 MGHDK and CDR2 SYGVNS come from the germline V gene. The chain's CDR3 is CASSEYVGGNAFF. The CDR3 nucleotides read TGTGCCAGCAGTGAATATGTGGGAGGGAATGCTTTCTTT.

This chain uses TRBV3-1 (or the pseudogene TRBV3-2) with TRBJ2-5; 7 bases agree with TRBD2. The CDR3 is 14 residues long. V lost 4 bases to trimming and J lost 1 base; unmatched junction nucleotides: 3. CDR1 is LGHDT, CDR2 YNNKEL, per germline (reference sequence). This CDR3 reads CASSRSGGQETQYF. CDR3 sequence (DNA): TGTGCCAGCAGCCGTTCGGGGGGCCAAGAGACCCAGTACTTC.